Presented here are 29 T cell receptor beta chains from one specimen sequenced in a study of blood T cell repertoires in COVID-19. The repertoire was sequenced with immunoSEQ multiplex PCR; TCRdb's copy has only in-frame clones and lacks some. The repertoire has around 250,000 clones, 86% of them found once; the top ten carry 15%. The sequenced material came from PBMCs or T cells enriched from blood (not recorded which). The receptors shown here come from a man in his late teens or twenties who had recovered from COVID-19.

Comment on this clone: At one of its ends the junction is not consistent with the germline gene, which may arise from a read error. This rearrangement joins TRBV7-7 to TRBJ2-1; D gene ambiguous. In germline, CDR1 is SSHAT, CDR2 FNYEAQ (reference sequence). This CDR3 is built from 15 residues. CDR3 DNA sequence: TGTGCTAGCAGCTTAGGAGTTCGCGCCTACAATGAGCAGTTCTTC. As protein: CASSLGVRAYNEQFF.

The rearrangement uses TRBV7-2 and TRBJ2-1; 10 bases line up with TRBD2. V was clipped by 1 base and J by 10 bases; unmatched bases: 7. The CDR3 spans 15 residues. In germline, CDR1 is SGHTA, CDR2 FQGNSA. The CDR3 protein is CASSLDLAGVAEQFF. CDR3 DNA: TGTGCCAGCAGCTTAGATCTAGCGGGAGTAGCGGAGCAGTTCTTC.

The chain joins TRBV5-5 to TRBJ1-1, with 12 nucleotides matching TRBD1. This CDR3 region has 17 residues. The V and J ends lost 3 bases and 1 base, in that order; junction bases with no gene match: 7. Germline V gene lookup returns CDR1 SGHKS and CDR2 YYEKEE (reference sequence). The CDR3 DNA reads TGTGCCAGCAGCTGGGGGACAGGGGGCTTGGGGAACACTGAAGCTTTCTTT. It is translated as CASSWGTGGLGNTEAFF.

The CDR3 here is CASSLEGQGYNEQFF. The DNA for the CDR3 is TGCGCCAGCAGCTTGGAAGGCCAGGGGTACAATGAGCAGTTCTTC. The V and J genes are TRBV5-1 and TRBJ2-1, with a tentative D call TRBD1 (6 bases). The V end was cut by 0 bases, the J end by 4 bases, with 11 bases between. The CDR3 is 15 amino acids. Germline CDR1 reads SGHRS; CDR2 reads YFSETQ.

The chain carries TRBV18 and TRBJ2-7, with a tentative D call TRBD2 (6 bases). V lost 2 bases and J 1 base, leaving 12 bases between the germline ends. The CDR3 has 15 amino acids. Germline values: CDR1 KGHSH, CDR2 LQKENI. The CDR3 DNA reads TGTGCCAGCTCACCAGGAGGGTGGGGTTCCTACGAGCAGTACTTC. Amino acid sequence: CASSPGGWGSYEQYF.

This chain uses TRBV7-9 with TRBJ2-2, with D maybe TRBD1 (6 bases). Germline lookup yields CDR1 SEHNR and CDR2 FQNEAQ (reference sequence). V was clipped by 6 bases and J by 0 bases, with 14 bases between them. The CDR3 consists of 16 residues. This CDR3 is CASSRQGGSNTGELFF. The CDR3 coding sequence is TGTGCCAGCAGTCGACAAGGGGGATCGAACACCGGGGAGCTGTTTTTT. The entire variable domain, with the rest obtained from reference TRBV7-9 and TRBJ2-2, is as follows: DTGVSQNPRHKITKRGQNVTFRCDPISEHNRLYWYRQTLGQGPEFLTYFQNEAQLEKSRLLSDRFSAERPKGSFSTLEIQRTEQGDSAMYLCASSRQGGSNTGELFFGEGSRLTVL.

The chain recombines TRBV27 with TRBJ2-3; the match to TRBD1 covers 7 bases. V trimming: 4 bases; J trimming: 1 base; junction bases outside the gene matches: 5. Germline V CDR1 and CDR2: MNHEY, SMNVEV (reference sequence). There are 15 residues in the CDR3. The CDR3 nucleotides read TGTGCCAGCAGTTCCAAGACAGGGCGCACAGATACGCAGTATTTT. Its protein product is CASSSKTGRTDTQYF.

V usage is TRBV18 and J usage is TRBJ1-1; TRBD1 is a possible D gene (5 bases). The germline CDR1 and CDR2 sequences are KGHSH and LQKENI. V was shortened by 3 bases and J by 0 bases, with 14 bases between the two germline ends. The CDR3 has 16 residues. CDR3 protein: CASSPSQTEMNTEAFF. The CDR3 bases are TGTGCCAGCTCACCCTCCCAGACAGAAATGAACACTGAAGCTTTCTTT.

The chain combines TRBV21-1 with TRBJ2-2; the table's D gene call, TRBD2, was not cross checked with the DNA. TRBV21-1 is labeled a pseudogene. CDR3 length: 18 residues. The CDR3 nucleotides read TGTGCCAGCAGCAAAGAGGTATATAGCGGGGGGGACACCGGGGAGCTGTTTTTT. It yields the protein CASSKEVYSGGDTGELFF.

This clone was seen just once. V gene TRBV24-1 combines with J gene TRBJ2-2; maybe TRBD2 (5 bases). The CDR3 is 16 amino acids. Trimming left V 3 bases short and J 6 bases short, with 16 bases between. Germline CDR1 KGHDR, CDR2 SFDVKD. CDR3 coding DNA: TGTGCCACCAGTGATCCCCAGGCCGGGGTATCCGGGGAGCTGTTTTTT. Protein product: CATSDPQAGVSGELFF.

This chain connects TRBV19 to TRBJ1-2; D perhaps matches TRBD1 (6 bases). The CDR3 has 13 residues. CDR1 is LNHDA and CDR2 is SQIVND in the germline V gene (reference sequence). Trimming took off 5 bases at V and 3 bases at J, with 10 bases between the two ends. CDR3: CASSETGYYGYTF. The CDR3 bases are TGTGCCAGTAGTGAGACAGGCTACTATGGCTACACCTTC.

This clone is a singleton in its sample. This CDR3 is CASSQEVGSPDTQYF. In nucleotides, the CDR3 is TGTGCCAGCAGCCAAGAAGTTGGTAGTCCAGATACGCAGTATTTT. This chain connects TRBV3-1 (or the pseudogene TRBV3-2) to TRBJ2-3; D remains unclear. Trimming took off 0 bases at V and 4 bases at J, with 11 bases between the two ends. Germline V lookup: CDR1 LGHDT, CDR2 YNNKEL (reference sequence). This CDR3 has 15 amino acids.

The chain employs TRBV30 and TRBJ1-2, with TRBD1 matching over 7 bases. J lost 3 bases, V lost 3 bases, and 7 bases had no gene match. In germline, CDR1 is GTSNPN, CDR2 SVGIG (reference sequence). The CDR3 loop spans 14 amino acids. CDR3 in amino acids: CAWRPTGADYGYTF. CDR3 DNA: TGTGCCTGGAGACCTACAGGGGCCGACTATGGCTACACCTTC.

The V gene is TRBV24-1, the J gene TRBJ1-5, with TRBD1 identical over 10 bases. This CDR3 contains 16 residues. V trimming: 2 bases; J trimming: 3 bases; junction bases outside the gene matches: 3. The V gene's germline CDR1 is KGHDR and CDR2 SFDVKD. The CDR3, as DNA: TGTGCCACCAGTGATTCTGACAGGGGGCTCAATCAGCCCCAGCATTTT. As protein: CATSDSDRGLNQPQHF.

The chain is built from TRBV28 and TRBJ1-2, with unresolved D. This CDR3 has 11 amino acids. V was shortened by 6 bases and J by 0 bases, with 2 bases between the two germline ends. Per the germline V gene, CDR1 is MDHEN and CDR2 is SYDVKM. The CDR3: CASSTNYGYTF. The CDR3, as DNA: TGTGCCAGCAGCACTAACTATGGCTACACCTTC.

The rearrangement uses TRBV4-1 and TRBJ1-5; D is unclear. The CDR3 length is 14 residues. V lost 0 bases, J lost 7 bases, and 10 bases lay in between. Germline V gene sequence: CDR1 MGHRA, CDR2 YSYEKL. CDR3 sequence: CASSQDFGPQPQHF. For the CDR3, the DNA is TGCGCCAGCAGCCAAGATTTTGGGCCCCAGCCCCAGCATTTT.

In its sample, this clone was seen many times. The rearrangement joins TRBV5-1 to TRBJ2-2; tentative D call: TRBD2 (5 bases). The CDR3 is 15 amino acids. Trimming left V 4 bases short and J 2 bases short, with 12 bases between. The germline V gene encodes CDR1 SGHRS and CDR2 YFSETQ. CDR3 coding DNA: TGCGCCAGCAGCGCCGGAGGACCCAACACCGGGGAGCTGTTTTTT. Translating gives CASSAGGPNTGELFF.

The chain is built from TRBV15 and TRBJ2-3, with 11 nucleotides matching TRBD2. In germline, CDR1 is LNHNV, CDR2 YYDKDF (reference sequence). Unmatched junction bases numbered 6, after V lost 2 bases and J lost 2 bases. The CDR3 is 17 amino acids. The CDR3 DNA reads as TGTGCCACCAGCAGAAGCCGACTAGCGGGACCCACAGATACGCAGTATTTT. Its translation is CATSRSRLAGPTDTQYF. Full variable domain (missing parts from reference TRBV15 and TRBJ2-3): DAMVIQNPRYQVTQFGKPVTLSCSQTLNHNVMYWYQQKSSQAPKLLFHYYDKDFNNEADTPDNFQSRRPNTSFCFLDIRSPGLGDTAMYLCATSRSRLAGPTDTQYFGPGTRLTVL.

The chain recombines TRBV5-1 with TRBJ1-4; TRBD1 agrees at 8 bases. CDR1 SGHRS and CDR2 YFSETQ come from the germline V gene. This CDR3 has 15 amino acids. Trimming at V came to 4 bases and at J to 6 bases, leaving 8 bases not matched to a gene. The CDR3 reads CASSLADRAHEKLFF. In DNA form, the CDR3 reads TGCGCCAGCAGCCTCGCGGACAGGGCCCATGAAAAACTGTTTTTT. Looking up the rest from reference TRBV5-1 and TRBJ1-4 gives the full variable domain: KAGVTQTPRYLIKTRGQQVTLSCSPISGHRSVSWYQQTPGQGLQFLFEYFSETQRNKGNFPGRFSGRQFSNSRSEMNVSTLELGDSALYLCASSLADRAHEKLFFGSGTQLSVL.

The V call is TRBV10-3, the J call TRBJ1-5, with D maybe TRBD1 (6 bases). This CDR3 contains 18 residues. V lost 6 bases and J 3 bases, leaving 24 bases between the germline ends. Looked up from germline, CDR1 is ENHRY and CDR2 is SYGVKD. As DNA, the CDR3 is TGTGCCATCAGCCTCCGGGACACCTTTTCTAGCCCCAATCAGCCCCAGCATTTT. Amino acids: CAISLRDTFSSPNQPQHF.

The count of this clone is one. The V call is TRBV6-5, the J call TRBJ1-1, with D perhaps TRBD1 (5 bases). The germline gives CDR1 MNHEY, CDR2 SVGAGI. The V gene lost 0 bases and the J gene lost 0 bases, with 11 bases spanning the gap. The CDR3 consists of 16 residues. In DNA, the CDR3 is TGTGCCAGCAGTTACTCGAGCCCAGGGCTGAACACTGAAGCTTTCTTT. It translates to CASSYSSPGLNTEAFF.

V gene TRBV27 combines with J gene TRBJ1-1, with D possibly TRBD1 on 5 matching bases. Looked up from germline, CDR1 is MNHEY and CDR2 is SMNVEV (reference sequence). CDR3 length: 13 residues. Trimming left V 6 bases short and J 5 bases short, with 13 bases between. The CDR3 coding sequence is TGTGCCAGCAGCCTGACAGTGGCGACTGAAGCTTTCTTT. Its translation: CASSLTVATEAFF.

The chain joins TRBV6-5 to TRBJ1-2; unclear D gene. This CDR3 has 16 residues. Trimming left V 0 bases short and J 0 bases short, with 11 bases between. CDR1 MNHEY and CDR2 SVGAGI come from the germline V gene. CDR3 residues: CASSYSSGLPNYGYTF. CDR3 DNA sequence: TGTGCCAGCAGTTACTCGTCAGGACTCCCTAACTATGGCTACACCTTC.

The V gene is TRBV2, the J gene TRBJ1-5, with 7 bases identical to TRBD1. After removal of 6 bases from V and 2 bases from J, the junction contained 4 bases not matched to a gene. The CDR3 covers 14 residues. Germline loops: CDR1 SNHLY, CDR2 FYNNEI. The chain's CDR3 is CASSDRVGNQPQHF. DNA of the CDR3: TGTGCCAGCAGCGACAGGGTGGGCAATCAGCCCCAGCATTTT. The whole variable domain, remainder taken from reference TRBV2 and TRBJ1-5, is EPEVTQTPSHQVTQMGQEVILRCVPISNHLYFYWYRQILGQKVEFLVSFYNNEISEKSEIFDDQFSVERPDGSNFTLKIRSTKLEDSAMYFCASSDRVGNQPQHFGDGTRLSIL.

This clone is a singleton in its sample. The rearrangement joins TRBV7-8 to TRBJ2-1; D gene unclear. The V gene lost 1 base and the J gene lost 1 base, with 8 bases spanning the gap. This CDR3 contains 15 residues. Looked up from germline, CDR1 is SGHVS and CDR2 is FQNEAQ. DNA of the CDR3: TGTGCCAGCAGCTTAGATGTGAGTTCCTACAATGAGCAGTTCTTC. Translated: CASSLDVSSYNEQFF.

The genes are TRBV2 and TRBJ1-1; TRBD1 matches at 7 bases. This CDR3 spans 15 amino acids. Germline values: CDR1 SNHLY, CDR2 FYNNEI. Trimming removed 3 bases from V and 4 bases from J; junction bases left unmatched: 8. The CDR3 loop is CASSESGGLSTEAFF. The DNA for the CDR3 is TGTGCCAGCAGTGAGTCAGGGGGACTGAGCACTGAAGCTTTCTTT.

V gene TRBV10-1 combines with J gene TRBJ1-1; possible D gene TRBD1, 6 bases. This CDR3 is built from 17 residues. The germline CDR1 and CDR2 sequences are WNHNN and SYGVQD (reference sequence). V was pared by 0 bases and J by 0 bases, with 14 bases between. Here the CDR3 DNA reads TGCGCCAGCAGTGAGTCTATGGGGACAAATATGAACACTGAAGCTTTCTTT. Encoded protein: CASSESMGTNMNTEAFF.

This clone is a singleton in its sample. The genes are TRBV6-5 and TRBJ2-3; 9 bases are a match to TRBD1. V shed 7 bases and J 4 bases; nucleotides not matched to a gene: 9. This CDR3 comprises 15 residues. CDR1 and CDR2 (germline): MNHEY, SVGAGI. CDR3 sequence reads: CASNTQGARSDTQYF. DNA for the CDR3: TGTGCCAGCAACACACAGGGGGCGCGGTCAGATACGCAGTATTTT.

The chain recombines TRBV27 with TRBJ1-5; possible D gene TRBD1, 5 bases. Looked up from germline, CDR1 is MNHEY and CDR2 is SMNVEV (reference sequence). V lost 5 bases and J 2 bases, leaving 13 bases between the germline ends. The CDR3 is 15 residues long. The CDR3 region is CASSPDVQGNQPQHF. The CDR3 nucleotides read TGTGCCAGCAGTCCCGATGTACAGGGCAATCAGCCCCAGCATTTT.